The T cell receptor (beta chain) under discussion was sequenced for a study of siplizumab effects on memory and regulatory T cells (dated by TCRdb to 2018 to 2020). Looking at the study overall: The effect of the anti-CD2 antibody siplizumab on alloreactive T-cell subsets was examined in allogeneic mixed lymphocyte reactions constructed from human PBMCs. Overall results and qualifications from the work: Unstimulated naive T cells appeared to be more diverse than memory T cells, and naive cells seemed to make a substantial contribution to the alloresponse. Because sequences at frequencies below about 10^-5 were poorly captured, only a minor fraction of alloreactive clones could be mapped back to unstimulated subsets. Roughly 80-97% of proliferating CD4+ or CD8+ clones could not be assigned a naive or memory phenotype. In reactions with siplizumab, an average of roughly 69% of mappable alloreactive CD4+ clones were Treg-derived, compared with 26.9% in control reactions. No functional confirmation was obtained for the suppressive function of proliferating Tregs from siplizumab cultures. Siplizumab significantly lowered the cumulative frequency of alloreactive sequences that could be traced to unstimulated CD4+ memory T cells.

Based on the germline V gene, the CDR1 and CDR2 sequences are SGHRS and YFSETQ. The CDR3 runs 15 amino acids, cysteine and phenylalanine included. Of all the DNA, just the CDR3 is kept, 45 bases in frame from base 1. Trimming leaves V shorter by 1 base and J shorter by 5 bases, with the junction holding 8 bases beyond the gene matches. In addition, sequencing in three donor pairs included unstimulated CD8+ effector memory subsets alongside CD4+ naive, CD8+ naive, CD8+ TEMRA and CD4+ memory subsets. Sorted unstimulated T cells and proliferating T cells recovered from mixed lymphocyte reactions underwent TCRbeta CDR3 sequencing. Fresh whole blood from fewer than 11 HLA-typed healthy donors was used as the source from which PBMCs were isolated. Remarks on this clone: What this receptor recognizes is not known. No base-level quality is on record; no much larger clone is a single base apart.

The method behind the library was the immunoSEQ multiplex PCR assay. Roughly 100,000 TCR templates per sample were assayed on the deep sequencing platform. Genomic DNA extracted from sorted T cells was used for TCRbeta CDR3 sequencing. The paper's data handling went like this. The R programming language was used for clonal analysis of the TCRbeta CDR3 data. Alloreactive CD4+ and CD8+ clones were identified by comparing unstimulated samples to CFSE-low samples taken after the reaction. Alloreactive CD4+ clones were assigned to regulatory or non-regulatory origin by matching sequences to sorted unstimulated Treg and non-Treg repertoires. In its TCRdb copy, this immuneACCESS table keeps in-frame sequences only and misses some clones. Where compared with another copy, unresolved V genes explain less than half of these, and the others have no known cause. The V and J calls and clone size come from that table; D and trimming were worked out from the DNA. The sample profile shows tens of thousands of clones; around 92% of them were found once. The ten largest clones take up less than 0.3% of the sample.

The sequenced sample was naive CD4+ T cells sorted from blood. Interpreted using the paper, the cell subset or site label stands for: unstimulated naive T cells. The source of this sequence is a human donor in good health. The chain couples TRBV5-1 to TRBJ2-5; TRBD2 agrees with 7 junctional bases. The CDR3 here reads CASSLRVAGGETQYF. The DNA reads as follows: TGCGCCAGCAGCTTGAGGGTAGCGGGCGGTGAGACCCAGTACTTC. Where the CDR3 stops, the reference TRBV5-1 and TRBJ2-5 genes take over; the full variable domain is KAGVTQTPRYLIKTRGQQVTLSCSPISGHRSVSWYQQTPGQGLQFLFEYFSETQRNKGNFPGRFSGRQFSNSRSEMNVSTLELGDSALYLCASSLRVAGGETQYFGPGTRLLVL.